This TCR beta chain was observed in a study of blood T cell repertoires in COVID-19 (TCRdb year 2020). Context from the whole study: Samples from collaborators originated in the United States, Italy and Spain and spanned both the acute and convalescent phases of COVID-19. Nearly every sample came with metadata listing a de-identified subject ID, COVID-19 status, age in years and sex. The material from the prospective study consisted of cDNA or gDNA derived from T cells, B-cell-depleted T cells, or PBMCs. Where available, HLA class I and class II types were taken from metadata supplied by the sample provider and were not determined by assay-based typing. A freely available public database, intended as a resource for researchers studying the immune response to SARS-CoV-2, is where the repertoires were released. Samples came from the ongoing ImmuneRACE study (first 160 participants) plus 1,254 subjects from 6 global collaborators. Subjects who had been exposed to COVID-19, were actively infected with it, or had recovered from it provided the deeply sampled blood TCRbeta repertoires that made up the dataset. Summary of the overall study and its limitations: The amount of clinical and demographic metadata varied by source and participant and was provided uncurated.

Participants in the prospective study were enrolled through a virtual design, were aged about 18 to 89 years, and lived in fewer than 30 United States geographic areas. Cohort assignment in the prospective study relied on participant-reported clinical history from a screening survey and a study questionnaire. Recovered participants in ImmuneRACE Cohort 3 were defined as having two consecutive negative NP/OP PCR tests, clearance from a healthcare professional, or resolution of symptoms. In the prospective study, mobile phlebotomists collected whole blood, serum and a nasopharyngeal or oropharyngeal swab from each participant. Over a roughly two-month period, participants in the prospective study had the option of providing additional blood draws and questionnaires. Before DNA extraction, blood samples from the prospective study were shipped at room temperature or frozen. From the germline V gene, CDR1 is SGHDN and CDR2 is FVKESK. From the cysteine up to the phenylalanine, the CDR3 has a length of 15 residues. Only CDR3 DNA remains: 45 bases, in frame from the first base. V and J are truncated by 4 bases and 8 bases respectively, leaving an intervening sequence of 18 bases.

The immunoSEQ Assay, a bias-controlled multiplex PCR, was used to amplify TCRbeta CDR3 regions from genomic DNA. Per the authors' processing: Nucleated cell counts per sample were estimated from amplification of reference gene primers within the assay. To quantify the absolute abundance of each unique TCRbeta CDR3 rearrangement, sequence reads were collapsed and filtered. For each sample, productive Simpson clonality was calculated as the square root of Simpson's diversity index across productive rearrangements. In TCRdb, the immuneACCESS table is reduced to in-frame sequences with V and J assigned. These tables do not hold every clone; where another copy was compared, an unresolved V gene accounts for under half, and the others remain unexplained. The V and J calls and clone size come from that table; D and trimming were worked out from the DNA. The sample records around 250,000 clones, 80% to 85% of which are singletons. The ten largest make up roughly 3.1% of the sample.

Turning to this clone: The specificity of this receptor is unknown. No base quality information exists; no much larger clone differs at one position.

The sequence was collected from a man between 50 and 59 years old who had recovered from COVID-19. The receptor chain draws on TRBV14 and TRBJ1-3; perhaps TRBD1 is the D gene, with 5 bases matching. Sequencing input: PBMCs or T cells enriched from blood (not recorded which). The DNA is as follows: TGTGCCAGCAGCCTTAGCGGGACTCCGGGGGACACCATATATTTT. Its protein is CASSLSGTPGDTIYF.